This T cell receptor (beta chain) is from a study of cytomegalovirus exposure and HLA in healthy donors. Per the germline V gene, CDR1 is SGHRS and CDR2 is YFSETQ. This CDR3 comprises 15 residues. Trimming cost V 4 bases and J 5 bases; bases outside gene matches: 9. The PCR ran on 60 Vbeta and 13 Jbeta primers. Sequencing was performed with immunoSEQ multiplex PCR; in TCRdb, only in-frame clones are kept and a portion is missing. The sample lists around 200,000 clones, under 85% occurring once. Sample: PBMCs. This sequence joins TRBV5-1 and TRBJ2-5, with 9 bases matching TRBD1. This clonotype was sampled from a man in his fifties in good health and CMV-seronegative. CDR3 bases: TGCGCCAGCAGCGCTGGGACCGGGACAGGGGAGACCCAGTACTTC. Translated: CASSAGTGTGETQYF.